One sample yielded the 27 T cell receptor beta chains listed below, sequenced in a study of T cell repertoires in cytomegalovirus infection. Antigens for these TCRs are unknown. TCRdb used MiXCR to reprocess the reads, holding one entry per CDR3 protein. The sample consists of 900,000 to 950,000 distinct CDR3 sequences, around 30% of them appearing once. Source: cultured CD8+ T cells from PBMCs, taken from culture after CMV antigen stimulation. These receptors were taken from a human donor in good health (CMV status not recorded). Some clones in this sample may be carry-over from other donors' samples.

This clonotype has only a few counts. The chain is built from TRBV12-5 and TRBJ2-1, with TRBD1 matching over 7 bases. The CDR3 contains 15 residues. The germline V gene has CDR1 LGHNT and CDR2 FRNRAP. V was pared by 0 bases and J by 7 bases, with 6 bases of the junction left unmatched. Written as DNA, the CDR3 is TGTGCTAGTGGTTTGGTACTAGGGGGCGGGAATGAGCAGTTCTTC. This encodes CASGLVLGGGNEQFF.

The V gene is TRBV5-1, the J gene TRBJ1-1; D is unclear. The CDR3 covers 14 residues. Germline V gives CDR1 SGHRS, CDR2 YFSETQ. With 0 bases removed from V and 7 bases from J, the gap between germline ends came to 13 bases. In DNA, the CDR3 is TGCGCCAGCAGCTTGGTGCCGGGCCCCGATGAAGCTTTCTTT. It encodes CASSLVPGPDEAFF.

The chain joins TRBV27 to TRBJ1-1; D not certain. The V gene's germline CDR1 is MNHEY and CDR2 SMNVEV (reference sequence). V was clipped by 8 bases and J by 8 bases, with 12 bases between them. CDR3 length equals 11 residues. CDR3 residues: CASGPRAEAFF. The DNA for the CDR3 is TGTGCCAGCGGTCCACGGGCCGAAGCTTTCTTT.

This clonotype has a count of ten or more. The V and J genes are TRBV27 and TRBJ2-5, with no clear D. V dropped 0 bases and J dropped 5 bases, with 7 bases sitting between them. Germline CDR1 and CDR2: MNHEY and SMNVEV (reference sequence). The CDR3 is 13 residues long. The chain's CDR3 is CASSLSGVETQYF. In DNA form, the CDR3 reads TGTGCCAGCAGTTTATCAGGAGTGGAGACCCAGTACTTC.

The V gene is TRBV6-6, the J gene TRBJ1-1, with 8 bases lining up with TRBD1. Germline CDR1 and CDR2: MNHNY and SVGAGI (reference sequence). CDR3 length equals 15 residues. The trim removed 4 bases at V and 4 bases at J, leaving 8 bases unmatched. In DNA, the CDR3 is TGTGCCAGCAGTTCTCTAATTGGACAGGGCACTGAAGCTTTCTTT. Translation: CASSSLIGQGTEAFF.

Comments on this clonotype: This may arise from a read error, as a much more abundant clone is one base away. The CDR3 carries no conserved terminal phenylalanine or tryptophan, so it likely arises from a read error. This rearrangement joins TRBV7-6 to TRBJ2-1; 7 nucleotides agree with TRBD1. With 5 bases clipped from V and 4 bases from J, the junction kept 8 bases outside the gene matches. In germline, CDR1 is SGHVS, CDR2 FNYEAQ. This CDR3 is 15 amino acids long. The CDR3 sequence: CASSPDRAGYNEQFL. The CDR3 DNA is TGTGCCAGCAGCCCCGACAGGGCGGGTTACAATGAGCAGTTCCTC.

Worth noting for this clonotype: A much larger clone differs by one base, so this may be a read error. The rearrangement joins TRBV7-2 to TRBJ2-2; 7 nucleotides align to TRBD2. Germline V gene data show CDR1 as SGHTA and CDR2 as FQGNSA. The CDR3 sequence is 18 residues long. CDR3 sequence: CVSSFGPLRGMNTGELFF. In nucleotides, the CDR3 is TGTGTCAGCAGCTTCGGGCCCCTGCGGGGGATGAACACCGGGGAGCTGTTTTTT.

This clonotype was counted ten times or more. The chain is built from TRBV7-2 and TRBJ2-3, with D unresolved. The V gene's germline CDR1 is SGHTA and CDR2 FQGNSA. V gave up 1 base and J gave up 1 base, with 18 bases separating them. The CDR3 extends over 18 amino acids. CDR3 bases: TGTGCCAGCAGCTTAGACGCCTCAGGATATCTAGGCACAGATACGCAGTATTTT. Amino acid sequence: CASSLDASGYLGTDTQYF.

This clonotype was recorded a few times. J is TRBJ1-6 and V is TRBV7-6; D is possibly TRBD1 (5 bases). V lost 1 base and J lost 6, with 16 bases in between. Germline lookup yields CDR1 SGHVS and CDR2 FNYEAQ. This CDR3 comprises 17 residues. This chain's CDR3 is CASSLGGPKRGNSPLHF. DNA of the CDR3: TGTGCCAGCAGCTTAGGGGGTCCAAAAAGGGGTAATTCACCCCTCCACTTT. The variable domain in full, completed from reference TRBV7-6 and TRBJ1-6, reads GAGVSQSPRYKVTKRGQDVALRCDPISGHVSLYWYRQALGQGPEFLTYFNYEAQQDKSGLPNDRFSAERPEGSISTLTIQRTEQRDSAMYRCASSLGGPKRGNSPLHFGNGTRLTVT.

The V gene is TRBV5-6, the J gene TRBJ2-1, with 9 bases matching TRBD1. The germline gives CDR1 SGHDT, CDR2 YYEEEE. Trimming cost V 3 bases and J 8 bases; bases outside gene matches: 12. CDR3 size: 16 residues. Here the CDR3 DNA reads TGTGCCAGCAGCTCGTCCGGGACAGGGAGGCGCGATGAGCAGTTCTTC. This codes for CASSSSGTGRRDEQFF.

This chain uses TRBV4-3 with TRBJ1-3; 9 nucleotides agree with TRBD1. The CDR3 totals 16 residues. Germline V CDR1 and CDR2: LGHNA, YSLEER. The V gene end was trimmed by 3 bases and the J gene end by 0 bases; junction bases not matched to a gene: 3. The CDR3 loop is CASSQPGQGSGNTIYF. CDR3 nucleotide sequence: TGCGCCAGCAGCCAGCCGGGACAGGGCTCTGGAAACACCATATATTTT.

This clonotype was counted between two and nine times. This chain uses TRBV19 with TRBJ2-4, with 7 nucleotides matching TRBD1. This CDR3 region has 15 residues. Germline V CDR1 and CDR2: LNHDA, SQIVND (reference sequence). V lost 4 bases to trimming and J lost 5 bases; unmatched junction nucleotides: 8. In nucleotides, the CDR3 is TGTGCCAGTAGTAATCTCCGGGACAGCCAAAACATTCAGTACTTC. This gives the protein CASSNLRDSQNIQYF. Based on the CDR3 plus reference TRBV19 and TRBJ2-4, the full variable domain is DGGITQSPKYLFRKEGQNVTLSCEQNLNHDAMYWYRQDPGQGLRLIYYSQIVNDFQKGDIAEGYSVSREKKESFPLTVTSAQKNPTAFYLCASSNLRDSQNIQYFGAGTRLSVL.

This rearrangement joins TRBV7-6 to TRBJ2-7; the match to TRBD1 covers 7 bases. The CDR3 is 16 amino acids. Germline loops: CDR1 SGHVS, CDR2 FNYEAQ. J lost 2 bases, V lost 1 base, and 8 bases had no gene match. CDR3 amino acids: CASSLVSGGHPYEQYF. CDR3 sequence (DNA): TGTGCCAGCAGCTTAGTGTCAGGGGGACACCCCTACGAGCAGTACTTC. The full variable domain, completed using reference TRBV7-6 and TRBJ2-7, is GAGVSQSPRYKVTKRGQDVALRCDPISGHVSLYWYRQALGQGPEFLTYFNYEAQQDKSGLPNDRFSAERPEGSISTLTIQRTEQRDSAMYRCASSLVSGGHPYEQYFGPGTRLTVT.

This clonotype was seen ten or more times. This chain links TRBV7-2 with TRBJ1-5; D is uncertain. The ends were cut back, 4 bases at V and 6 bases at J, with 22 bases in the middle. CDR1 and CDR2 from the germline V gene are SGHTA and FQGNSA. This CDR3 is 17 amino acids long. For the CDR3, the DNA is TGTGCCAGCAGCTCCGAACTCTATCCCGCGGCCACTCAGCCCCAGCATTTT. Translated: CASSSELYPAATQPQHF.

V usage is TRBV6-5 and J usage is TRBJ2-7, with D tentatively TRBD2 (5 bases). Per the germline V gene, CDR1 is MNHEY and CDR2 is SVGAGI. This CDR3 comprises 13 residues. V lost 5 bases and J 4 bases, leaving 12 bases between the germline ends. CDR3 DNA: TGTGCCAGCAGTAAAGGACTGATTTACGAGCAGTACGTC. This codes for CASSKGLIYEQYV.

This clonotype was recorded only once. This chain connects TRBV11-2 to TRBJ2-1; 8 nucleotides align to TRBD1. Unmatched junction bases numbered 10, after V lost 5 bases and J lost 7 bases. Germline CDR1 is SGHAT and CDR2 is FQNNGV. The CDR3 extends over 15 amino acids. The CDR3 here is CASSLRQGNRNEQFF. The CDR3 nucleotides are TGTGCCAGCAGCCTGCGACAGGGGAATAGGAATGAGCAGTTCTTC.

V gene TRBV12-3 or TRBV12-4 combines with J gene TRBJ2-3; D is ambiguous. The V gene lost 6 bases and the J gene lost 2 bases, with 12 bases spanning the gap. The CDR3 contains 14 residues. The CDR3 bases are TGTGCCAGCAGCAGCGCAGGAACCACAGATACGCAGTATTTT. Amino acid sequence: CASSSAGTTDTQYF.

The chain recombines TRBV2 with TRBJ2-7; the D gene is possibly TRBD2 (6 bases). The CDR3 covers 12 residues. Trimming stripped 4 bases from V and 4 bases from J, with 8 bases between. Germline V gene sequence: CDR1 SNHLY, CDR2 FYNNEI. The CDR3 loop reads CASSGGVYEQYV. Here the CDR3 DNA reads TGTGCCAGCAGTGGGGGGGTATACGAGCAGTACGTC.

This clonotype appeared many times. This chain links TRBV28 with TRBJ1-2; 9 nucleotides align to TRBD1. Germline lookup yields CDR1 MDHEN and CDR2 SYDVKM. CDR3 length: 13 amino acids. J was trimmed by 6 bases and V by 5 bases; bases with no gene match: 4. CDR3 DNA sequence: TGTGCCAGCAGTGCCACAGGGGGCAATGGCTACACCTTC. Translating it yields CASSATGGNGYTF.

This chain links TRBV6-6 with TRBJ2-3, with D perhaps TRBD2 (6 bases). Trimming removed 0 bases from V and 2 bases from J, with 12 bases in between. The CDR3 sequence is 16 residues long. Germline V gene data show CDR1 as MNHNY and CDR2 as SVGAGI (reference sequence). The CDR3 region has the DNA TGTGCCAGCAGTTACTCGTTGGAGGGAGACACAGATACGCAGTATTTT. Amino acids: CASSYSLEGDTDTQYF.

This rearrangement joins TRBV20-1 to TRBJ1-1; TRBD1 agrees at 9 bases. The V gene's germline CDR1 is DFQATT and CDR2 SNEGSKA (reference sequence). This CDR3 comprises 14 residues. V lost 3 bases to trimming and J lost 5 bases; unmatched junction nucleotides: 7. The CDR3 nucleotides are TGCAGTGCTAGCCAAACAGGGGGCCGGACTGAAGCTTTCTTT. It yields the protein CSASQTGGRTEAFF.

The chain is built from TRBV20-1 and TRBJ1-1; perhaps TRBD1 as D (5 bases). The CDR3 extends over 11 amino acids. Germline V lookup: CDR1 DFQATT, CDR2 SNEGSKA (reference sequence). Trimming shortened V by 8 bases and J by 1 base, and 8 bases separated the two germline ends. CDR3 sequence reads: CSIQGNTEAFF. In DNA form, the CDR3 reads TGCAGTATCCAGGGGAACACTGAAGCTTTCTTT.

The CDR3 DNA reads as TGTGCCAGCAGTCACGGGTCGAGGGGTGGCTACACCTTC. This translates into CASSHGSRGGYTF. The chain is built from TRBV27 and TRBJ1-2; D perhaps matches TRBD1 (5 bases). Germline lookup yields CDR1 MNHEY and CDR2 SMNVEV (reference sequence). V was cut by 5 bases and J by 7 bases, with 14 bases left in between. This CDR3 is 13 amino acids long.

J is TRBJ1-5 and V is TRBV7-4; 10 positions agree with TRBD1. Germline CDR1 SGHVT, CDR2 SQSDAQ. Trimming removed 5 bases from V and 6 bases from J; junction bases left unmatched: 7. There are 15 residues in the CDR3. The CDR3 here is CASSHGTGETQPQHF. CDR3 DNA: TGTGCCAGCAGCCACGGGACAGGGGAAACTCAGCCCCAGCATTTT.

This clonotype has at least ten counts. The V and J genes are TRBV7-9 and TRBJ2-1, with D possibly matching TRBD1 (6 bases). V lost 1 base to trimming and J lost 4 bases, with 11 bases between them. CDR1 and CDR2 from the germline V gene are SEHNR and FQNEAQ (reference sequence). The CDR3 spans 15 residues. The CDR3 DNA follows: TGTGCCAGCAGCTTAGTAGCAGGGGAGTACAATGAGCAGTTCTTC. As protein: CASSLVAGEYNEQFF. The full variable domain, rest sourced from reference TRBV7-9 and TRBJ2-1, is DTGVSQNPRHKITKRGQNVTFRCDPISEHNRLYWYRQTLGQGPEFLTYFQNEAQLEKSRLLSDRFSAERPKGSFSTLEIQRTEQGDSAMYLCASSLVAGEYNEQFFGPGTRLTVL.

This sequence joins TRBV6-6 and TRBJ1-5, with D possibly TRBD1 on 5 matching bases. V was shortened by 5 bases and J by 7 bases, with 15 bases between the two germline ends. There are 14 residues in the CDR3. Per germline, CDR1 MNHNY and CDR2 SVGAGI (reference sequence). CDR3 residues: CASSDPGRTQPQHF. As DNA, the CDR3 is TGTGCCAGCAGTGACCCGGGACGGACCCAGCCCCAGCATTTT.

This clonotype came up a few times. The CDR3 is CASSYGEDNEQFF. The CDR3 coding sequence is TGTGCCAGCAGTTACGGTGAGGACAATGAGCAGTTCTTC. The V gene is TRBV6-2 or TRBV6-3, the J gene TRBJ2-1; D gene ambiguous. The CDR3 consists of 13 residues. The V gene's germline CDR1 is MNHEY and CDR2 SVGEGT. The germline V and J ends were trimmed by 2 bases and 5 bases, with 7 bases remaining between them.